This entry is about one T cell receptor (beta chain). This sample was included in a study of T cells in Graves' hyperthyroidism and ophthalmopathy. This CDR3 has 16 residues. The J segment lost 5 bases and the V segment lost 0 bases, leaving 6 bases of the junction unmatched. Looked up from germline, CDR1 is ENHRY and CDR2 is SYGVKD. Amplification targeted TCR beta CDR3 regions from RNA transcripts. HTBI primers were used for first-round RT-PCR of the TCR CDR3. TCRdb reanalysed the multiplex PCR reads using MiXCR and keeps one entry per CDR3 protein. The sample includes a few hundred thousand distinct CDR3 sequences, 16% seen only once; the top ten take over 25%. Orbital computed tomography, thyroid ultrasound, serum thyroxine and TRAb, and clinical symptoms together informed the diagnoses. The source of the PBMCs was less than 12 ml of fresh peripheral blood.

The chain combines TRBV10-3 with TRBJ1-1; 10 positions match TRBD1. Sequenced material: blood. This clonotype was sampled from a woman aged 25 to 39 with Graves' ophthalmopathy. In DNA, the CDR3 is TGTGCCATCAGTGAGTCTATAAGGACAGGGGGAACTGAAGCTTTCTTT. Protein product: CAISESIRTGGTEAFF.